The sequence of this TCR delta chain was determined in a study of gamma-delta chains in newborns, infants, children (dated by TCRdb to the late 2010s). As for the study more broadly: According to the title of the study, polyclonal expansion of innate gammadelta T cells immediately after birth is driven by microbial exposure. The study investigated how microbial exposure shaped innate gammadelta T cell populations in human newborns immediately after birth.

This clone is assessed as medium-sized (0.01 to 0.1%). The antigen this receptor binds is unknown. There are no base qualities to consult, and no much larger clone falls within one base. Within the sample, other DNA sequences also encode this same CDR3. CDR1 and CDR2, looked up from the germline V gene, are GEAIGNYY and EKD. Trimming removed 0 bases from V and 3 bases from J; the gene matches leave 1 base unexplained. The CDR3 covers 17 residues, taking in both the cysteine and the phenylalanine. Of the read, only the CDR3 DNA is kept; its 51 bases are in frame from base 1. The listed sequencing device is Illumina MiSeq. TCRdb called clones anew from the public reads via CATT; matching DNA rows were later pooled. The sample profile shows roughly 11,000 delta-chain clones; approximately 8.2% of them were found once. Approximately 3.4% of the sample comes from the top ten.

The rearrangement joined TRDV2 to TRDJ3; 10 of the junction bases match TRDD3. This TCR was sampled from a child who was a newborn, infant or young child, either healthy, febrile or measles-vaccinated (not recorded which). Sequenced input: blood. The CDR3 loop reads CACDTAGGYWDTRQMFF. The DNA reads TGTGCCTGTGACACCGCTGGGGGATACTGGGACACCCGACAGATGTTTTTC.